Presented here are 27 T cell receptor beta chains from one specimen sequenced in a study of CD8 T cells in ankylosing spondylitis. From the 5' RACE reads, TCRdb called clonotypes with MiXCR, one entry per CDR3 protein. The sample includes 100,000 to 150,000 distinct CDR3 sequences, 12% to 15% of them seen just once. The sequenced material came from blood, either unsorted or a sorted T cell fraction (not recorded which). These receptors came from a female donor with ankylosing spondylitis or in good health (not recorded which).

There are many counts of this clonotype. V usage is TRBV5-1 and J usage is TRBJ2-2; TRBD2 matches 11 bases. Germline-derived CDR1 and CDR2 are SGHRS and YFSETQ. The CDR3 length is 16 residues. V was pared by 3 bases and J by 4 bases, with 5 bases of the junction left unmatched. CDR3 sequence reads: CASSSRSGGATGELFF. The CDR3 coding sequence is TGCGCCAGCAGCTCCCGTAGCGGGGGGGCCACCGGGGAGCTGTTTTTT. Full variable domain (remainder filled in from reference TRBV5-1 and TRBJ2-2): KAGVTQTPRYLIKTRGQQVTLSCSPISGHRSVSWYQQTPGQGLQFLFEYFSETQRNKGNFPGRFSGRQFSNSRSEMNVSTLELGDSALYLCASSSRSGGATGELFFGEGSRLTVL.

In its sample, this clonotype was seen many times. V is TRBV6-1 and J is TRBJ2-3, with TRBD2 matching over 7 bases. The germline V gene has CDR1 MNHNS and CDR2 SASEGT. The CDR3 spans 14 residues. Trimming at V came to 4 bases and at J to 2 bases, leaving 3 bases not matched to a gene. The CDR3 protein is CASSGTRDTDTQYF. The DNA for the CDR3 is TGTGCCAGCAGTGGGACTAGGGACACAGATACGCAGTATTTT.

This clonotype was seen a handful of times. This chain uses TRBV5-6 with TRBJ1-1; D remains ambiguous. CDR1 and CDR2 from the germline V gene are SGHDT and YYEEEE. The V end was cut by 1 base, the J end by 5 bases, with 15 bases between. The CDR3 has 15 residues. CDR3 coding DNA: TGTGCCAGCAGCTTGCTTGAAGTCGTTAGGACTGAAGCTTTCTTT. Encoded protein: CASSLLEVVRTEAFF.

This clonotype has a handful of counts. The genes are TRBV6-1 and TRBJ2-5, with D possibly matching TRBD1 (5 bases). From germline, CDR1 is MNHNS and CDR2 SASEGT. The CDR3 contains 13 residues. V was trimmed by 4 bases and J by 3 bases, leaving 9 bases between them. The CDR3 DNA is TGTGCCAGCAGTGGGGGCAGGAAAGAGACCCAGTACTTC. The encoded protein is CASSGGRKETQYF.

In its sample, this clonotype was seen many times. The genes are TRBV12-3 or TRBV12-4 and TRBJ2-7; the D is unclear. The ends were cut back, 6 bases at V and 3 bases at J, with 9 bases in the middle. The CDR3 is 12 residues long. The CDR3 loop reads CASSPRHYEQYF. Here the CDR3 DNA reads TGTGCCAGCAGCCCTCGTCACTACGAGCAGTACTTC.

This clonotype was detected only a few times. This chain joins TRBV7-9 and TRBJ2-7; possible D gene TRBD1, 5 bases. Germline lookup yields CDR1 SEHNR and CDR2 FQNEAQ (reference sequence). Trimming left V 3 bases short and J 1 base short, with 10 bases between. The CDR3 extends over 14 amino acids. In DNA, the CDR3 is TGTGCCAGCAGCTTCGTAGGGGTTTCCTACGAGCAGTACTTC. Protein sequence: CASSFVGVSYEQYF.

This clonotype was seen ten or more times. This chain connects TRBV20-1 to TRBJ2-7; 9 bases fit TRBD1. Trimming cost V 5 bases and J 5 bases; bases outside gene matches: 10. CDR3 size: 14 residues. Germline V gives CDR1 DFQATT, CDR2 SNEGSKA (reference sequence). The CDR3 is CSARPGTGIHEQYF. CDR3 in DNA: TGCAGTGCTCGACCCGGGACAGGGATCCACGAGCAGTACTTC.

Concerning this clonotype itself: A much bigger clone sits one base away, suggesting this may be a read error. The rearrangement joins TRBV28 to TRBJ2-5, with TRBD1 identical over 7 bases. V lost 4 bases, J lost 4 bases, and 3 bases stayed unmatched. The CDR3 consists of 13 residues. Germline V lookup: CDR1 MDHEN, CDR2 SYDVKM. As DNA, the CDR3 is TGTGCCAGCAGTTCTCGACAGGGAGAGACCCAGTACTTC. Amino acid sequence: CASSSRQGETQYF.

In this sample, this clonotype turned up a few times. The chain recombines TRBV3-1 with TRBJ1-5, with D uncertain. V lost 1 base and J lost 0, with 16 bases in between. This CDR3 contains 18 residues. Germline V CDR1 and CDR2: LGHDT, YNNKEL (reference sequence). CDR3 bases: TGTGCCAGCAGCCAAGGCTACTCGGGCAGTTATAGCAATCAGCCCCAGCATTTT. It specifies CASSQGYSGSYSNQPQHF.

The chain is built from TRBV19 and TRBJ2-7; no firm D call. V shed 6 bases and J shed 3 bases, with 9 bases lying between them. The germline V gene encodes CDR1 LNHDA and CDR2 SQIVND (reference sequence). The length of the CDR3 is 12 residues. The CDR3 is CASRGPSYEQYF. Here the CDR3 DNA reads TGTGCCAGTAGAGGCCCGAGCTACGAGCAGTACTTC.

This clonotype was seen more than once but under ten times. The CDR3: CASSTTYQETQYF. In DNA, the CDR3 is TGTGCCAGTAGTACCACCTACCAAGAGACCCAGTACTTC. The chain carries TRBV19 and TRBJ2-5; D ambiguous. Between the trimmed V and J ends, which lost 4 bases and 0 bases, there was a span of 6 bases. The CDR3 sequence is 13 residues long. Germline CDR1 reads LNHDA; CDR2 reads SQIVND (reference sequence).

This clonotype was detected many times. The chain joins TRBV28 to TRBJ1-4; 7 positions agree with TRBD1. The CDR3 runs to 15 residues. Germline CDR1 and CDR2: MDHEN and SYDVKM. Unmatched junction bases numbered 8, after V lost 5 bases and J lost 5 bases. The CDR3 region has the DNA TGTGCCAGCAGTCCTCCGGGACAGCGAAATGAAAAACTGTTTTTT. Its translation is CASSPPGQRNEKLFF.

The rearrangement uses TRBV5-4 and TRBJ1-1; 7 nucleotides line up with TRBD1. CDR1 is SGHNT and CDR2 is YYREEE in the germline V gene (reference sequence). With V trimmed by 4 bases and J by 0 bases, 12 bases remained unmatched. This CDR3 has 17 amino acids. CDR3 loop: CASSRRVQGQMNTEAFF. CDR3 bases: TGTGCCAGCAGCCGACGGGTACAGGGACAGATGAACACTGAAGCTTTCTTT.

This clonotype was recorded a few times. CDR3 in amino acids: CASSLGSTQQGTNYEQYF. CDR3 nucleotide sequence: TGCGCCAGCAGCTTGGGGAGCACTCAACAGGGGACCAACTACGAGCAGTACTTC. The chain combines TRBV5-1 with TRBJ2-7, with 7 bases lining up with TRBD1. The germline gives CDR1 SGHRS, CDR2 YFSETQ. V shed 0 bases, J shed 3 bases, and the junction held 15 bases outside the gene matches. The CDR3 has 18 amino acids.

This clonotype was detected ten times or more. The chain carries TRBV10-3 and TRBJ1-1; TRBD1 matches 7 bases. This CDR3 region has 14 residues. In germline, CDR1 is ENHRY, CDR2 SYGVKD. The V segment lost 3 bases and the J segment 7 bases; nucleotides outside the gene matches: 8. The CDR3, as DNA: TGTGCCATCAGTGAAAGGCAGGGGGAAGTTGAAGCTTTCTTT. It encodes CAISERQGEVEAFF.

At least ten counts were recorded for this clonotype. The gene calls are TRBV20-1 and TRBJ1-5; maybe TRBD1 (5 bases). From germline, CDR1 is DFQATT and CDR2 SNEGSKA (reference sequence). The CDR3 extends over 15 amino acids. The V gene lost 0 bases and the J gene lost 2 bases, with 11 bases spanning the gap. CDR3 in amino acids: CSARDGGAGNQPQHF. Written as DNA, the CDR3 is TGCAGTGCTAGAGATGGAGGGGCGGGCAATCAGCCCCAGCATTTT.

The chain recombines TRBV15 with TRBJ1-1, with 8 bases lining up with TRBD1. The V gene's germline CDR1 is LNHNV and CDR2 YYDKDF (reference sequence). The CDR3 totals 14 residues. The V segment lost 3 bases and the J segment 6 bases; nucleotides outside the gene matches: 6. For the CDR3, the DNA is TGTGCCACCAGCAGGGACAGGGAAAGCGCTGAAGCTTTCTTT. Its translation: CATSRDRESAEAFF.

A few counts support this clonotype. The rearrangement links TRBV3-1 to TRBJ2-1; no definite D call. Germline-derived CDR1 and CDR2 are LGHDT and YNNKEL (reference sequence). This CDR3 is built from 15 residues. The V end lost 0 bases, the J end lost 5 bases, and 11 bases lay between the germline ends. CDR3 sequence reads: CASSQESILDNEQFF. The CDR3 nucleotides are TGTGCCAGCAGCCAAGAATCCATCCTAGACAATGAGCAGTTCTTC.

This clonotype was observed many times. The chain couples TRBV6-2 or TRBV6-3 to TRBJ2-2; D remains unclear. The CDR3 is 11 amino acids. V gave up 5 bases and J gave up 2 bases, with 0 bases separating them. Germline V lookup: CDR1 MNHEY, CDR2 SVGEGT. CDR3 sequence reads: CASSNTGELFF. CDR3 in DNA: TGTGCCAGCAGTAACACCGGGGAGCTGTTTTTT.

The chain joins TRBV19 to TRBJ2-1; the match to TRBD1 covers 9 bases. Unmatched junction bases numbered 9, after V lost 3 bases and J lost 9 bases. The CDR3 is made up of 15 amino acids. Germline assignment: CDR1 LNHDA and CDR2 SQIVND (reference sequence). CDR3 in amino acids: CASSMGGTGNGEQFF. The CDR3 coding sequence is TGTGCCAGTAGTATGGGGGGGACAGGGAACGGTGAGCAGTTCTTC.

This clonotype was found many times. The V call is TRBV29-1, the J call TRBJ1-4; 9 bases line up with TRBD1. Trimming cost V 6 bases and J 6 bases; bases outside gene matches: 8. The CDR3 consists of 14 residues. Germline CDR1 and CDR2: SQVTM and ANQGSEA. CDR3 region: CSVLQGARDEKLFF. CDR3 sequence (DNA): TGCAGCGTGCTACAGGGGGCGCGGGATGAAAAACTGTTTTTT.

The CDR3 sequence: CASRELAGAYNEQFF. CDR3 coding DNA: TGTGCCAGCAGGGAGCTAGCGGGGGCCTACAATGAGCAGTTCTTC. The chain employs TRBV2 and TRBJ2-1, with 10 bases matching TRBD2. V trimming: 6 bases; J trimming: 2 bases; junction bases outside the gene matches: 4. Germline V lookup: CDR1 SNHLY, CDR2 FYNNEI. The CDR3 extends over 15 amino acids. Using reference TRBV2 and TRBJ2-1 for the parts outside the CDR3, the full variable domain is EPEVTQTPSHQVTQMGQEVILRCVPISNHLYFYWYRQILGQKVEFLVSFYNNEISEKSEIFDDQFSVERPDGSNFTLKIRSTKLEDSAMYFCASRELAGAYNEQFFGPGTRLTVL.

The V gene is TRBV28, the J gene TRBJ2-5; 8 positions match TRBD2. The CDR3 is 15 amino acids. The germline gives CDR1 MDHEN, CDR2 SYDVKM. Unmatched junction bases numbered 11, after V lost 6 bases and J lost 5 bases. The CDR3 reads CASSPSSGIRETQYF. The CDR3 DNA reads TGTGCCAGCAGCCCTAGTAGCGGGATCCGTGAGACCCAGTACTTC.

This clonotype was recorded many times. V usage is TRBV7-6 and J usage is TRBJ2-1; 7 bases agree with TRBD1. CDR1 and CDR2 from the germline V gene are SGHVS and FNYEAQ. The CDR3 spans 16 residues. The ends lost 1 base at V and 5 bases at J; junction bases unmatched: 8. In DNA, the CDR3 is TGTGCCAGCAGCTTAGAGGGGGCACGAGGGGACAATGAGCAGTTCTTC. Protein sequence: CASSLEGARGDNEQFF.

This clonotype was observed a few times. The chain couples TRBV30 to TRBJ2-7; D possibly uses TRBD1 or TRBD2 (5 bases each). Germline CDR1 is GTSNPN and CDR2 is SVGIG (reference sequence). V was cut by 6 bases and J by 3 bases, with 18 bases left in between. The CDR3 length is 14 residues. The CDR3 region is CACWDRPWVYEQYF. The CDR3 DNA is TGTGCCTGCTGGGACCGCCCCTGGGTCTACGAGCAGTACTTC.

This clonotype was recorded many times. The chain employs TRBV29-1 and TRBJ2-5, with D perhaps matching TRBD1 or TRBD2 (6 bases each). V lost 3 bases and J lost 6, with 17 bases in between. CDR3 size: 14 residues. Germline values: CDR1 SQVTM, CDR2 ANQGSEA. The CDR3 reads CSVDKGGGGQTQYF. CDR3 DNA sequence: TGCAGCGTTGACAAGGGGGGCGGCGGTCAGACCCAGTACTTC. The complete variable domain, with remaining parts taken from reference TRBV29-1 and TRBJ2-5, reads SAVISQKPSRDICQRGTSLTIQCQVDSQVTMMFWYRQQPGQSLTLIATANQGSEATYESGFVIDKFPISRPNLTFSTLTVSNMSPEDSSIYLCSVDKGGGGQTQYFGPGTRLLVL.

V is TRBV12-3 or TRBV12-4 and J is TRBJ2-5, with a possible D match to TRBD2 (6 bases). With 6 bases removed from V and 7 bases from J, the gap between germline ends came to 15 bases. CDR3 length: 13 amino acids. The CDR3 reads CASSLSGSRTQYF. The CDR3 nucleotides are TGTGCCAGCAGCCTTAGCGGAAGTCGGACCCAGTACTTC.